This TCR beta chain was sequenced for a study of human thymus T cells. Thymus tissue was removed during corrective cardiac surgery. Healthy Finnish infants undergoing corrective surgery for congenital heart defects provided the donor material. V lost 3 bases, J lost 2 bases, and 16 bases lay in between. The CDR3 covers 16 residues. Germline V gene sequence: CDR1 SGHAT, CDR2 FQNNGV. Broader study findings: Across thymic and blood repertoires, the usage of V and J genes appeared to be biased. Related work showed strongly overlapping thymic repertoires across unrelated individuals.

Clones were read by immunoSEQ multiplex PCR, and TCRdb kept only the in-frame ones, dropping some. The sample yields under 150,000 clones, more than 90% seen once. A word on this clone: Its cognate antigen is unknown.

The J gene is TRBJ2-5, the V gene TRBV11-2, with D unclear. Sequencing was performed on thymus tissue. This TCR came from a boy under two years old with a congenital heart defect but otherwise immunologically healthy. The CDR3 region is CASSFRPRSGQETQYF. CDR3 nucleotide sequence: TGTGCCAGCAGCTTCCGGCCCAGATCAGGACAAGAGACCCAGTACTTC.